This T cell receptor (beta chain) was captured in a study of cytomegalovirus exposure and HLA in healthy donors. Whole-study findings and limits: Most TCR sequences showed up rarely, but some public TCRs showed up in many donors. Across donors, sequencing depth was assumed by presence/absence analyses to be roughly uniform.

Concerning this clone itself: Its target is not known.

60 Vbeta and 13 Jbeta primers were used in PCR. Only in-frame clones appear in the TCRdb table, and some are missing; sequencing was by immunoSEQ multiplex PCR. Of 200,000 or so clones in the sample, about three quarters are singletons; the top ten hold roughly a sixth. Per germline, CDR1 SGHNT and CDR2 YYREEE (reference sequence). V dropped 4 bases and J dropped 3 bases, with 18 bases sitting between them. CDR3 length: 16 residues. This chain links TRBV5-4 with TRBJ2-3; D is possibly TRBD2 (7 bases). The sequenced sample consisted of PBMCs. This clonotype originated in a man aged 40-49 years in good health and CMV-seronegative. CDR3 loop: CASSLMVGGATDTQYF. The CDR3, as DNA: TGTGCCAGCAGCCTGATGGTTGGGGGGGCGACAGATACGCAGTATTTT.